What follows are 23 T cell receptor beta chains derived from one specimen sequenced in a study of shared clonotypes between healthy human individuals. As defined, naive CD8 cells were CD45RO-negative and positively selected for CCR7, with terminally differentiated effector memory CD45RA+ cells excluded. Only in-frame clones appear in the TCRdb table, and some are missing; sequencing was by immunoSEQ multiplex PCR. The table lists about 800,000 clones, around 96% of them singletons. Sequenced: naive CD8+ T cells sorted from blood. These receptors all come from a man aged 30 to 39 in good health.

The V and J genes are TRBV4-2 and TRBJ2-7; D possibly matches TRBD1 or TRBD2 (5 bases each). The CDR3 consists of 14 residues. CDR1 is LGHNA, CDR2 YNFKEQ, per germline. V was pared by 0 bases and J by 3 bases, with 9 bases between. In DNA form, the CDR3 reads TGTGCCAGCAGCCAAGATATGGGGGTCTACGAGCAGTACTTC. This gives the protein CASSQDMGVYEQYF.

This chain joins TRBV7-9 and TRBJ2-7; D is uncertain. In germline, CDR1 is SEHNR, CDR2 FQNEAQ (reference sequence). The CDR3 has 12 residues. V lost 2 bases to trimming and J lost 9 bases, with 11 bases between them. Here the CDR3 reads CASSLSPSGQYF. The CDR3, as DNA: TGTGCCAGCAGCTTATCCCCTTCAGGGCAGTACTTC. The complete variable domain, with remaining parts taken from reference TRBV7-9 and TRBJ2-7, reads DTGVSQNPRHKITKRGQNVTFRCDPISEHNRLYWYRQTLGQGPEFLTYFQNEAQLEKSRLLSDRFSAERPKGSFSTLEIQRTEQGDSAMYLCASSLSPSGQYFGPGTRLTVT.

To note about this clone: This same CDR3 is encoded by further DNA sequences in the sample. This CDR3 is CASSQDSSYNEQFF. The CDR3 DNA reads TGCGCCAGCAGCCAAGATAGCTCCTACAATGAGCAGTTCTTC. The V call is TRBV4-1, the J call TRBJ2-1; D is ambiguous. The germline V gene has CDR1 MGHRA and CDR2 YSYEKL. V was pared by 0 bases and J by 0 bases, with 3 bases between. This CDR3 contains 14 residues.

The V call is TRBV11-2, the J call TRBJ2-7, with no clear D. The germline CDR1 and CDR2 sequences are SGHAT and FQNNGV. There are 10 residues in the CDR3. Trimming removed 8 bases at V and 3 bases at J, with 5 bases between. CDR3 in amino acids: CASHNYEQYF. DNA for the CDR3: TGTGCCAGCCATAACTACGAGCAGTACTTC.

This CDR3 is CASSSQRDWGQETQYF. The CDR3 bases are TGTGCCAGCAGCTCCCAGCGGGATTGGGGCCAAGAGACCCAGTACTTC. The rearrangement uses TRBV7-2 and TRBJ2-5; 7 nucleotides agree with TRBD2. Germline trimming cut 4 bases from V and 1 base from J; bases unmatched to any gene: 9. This CDR3 spans 16 amino acids. Per germline, CDR1 SGHTA and CDR2 FQGNSA.

The rearrangement links TRBV2 to TRBJ1-2, with D unclear. There are 11 residues in the CDR3. V was clipped by 6 bases and J by 4 bases, with 6 bases between them. Germline V lookup: CDR1 SNHLY, CDR2 FYNNEI. CDR3 coding DNA: TGTGCCAGCAGCGTCAGCTATGGCTACACCTTC. Its translation is CASSVSYGYTF.

With respect to this clone: The sample has other DNA sequences that encode this CDR3 too. The chain recombines TRBV6-5 with TRBJ1-5, with D maybe TRBD1 (6 bases). The CDR3 spans 13 residues. Trimming stripped 8 bases from V and 0 bases from J, with 8 bases between. Germline V gene sequence: CDR1 MNHEY, CDR2 SVGAGI. The CDR3 sequence: CASGGSSNQPQHF. The CDR3, as DNA: TGTGCCAGCGGGGGCTCTAGCAATCAGCCCCAGCATTTT.

This chain connects TRBV5-4 to TRBJ1-1; D is unresolved. Between the trimmed V and J ends, which lost 1 base and 0 bases, there was a span of 4 bases. Germline-derived CDR1 and CDR2 are SGHNT and YYREEE (reference sequence). The CDR3 loop spans 13 amino acids. The CDR3 spells CASSLWVNTEAFF. Here the CDR3 DNA reads TGTGCCAGCAGCTTGTGGGTGAACACTGAAGCTTTCTTT.

The gene calls are TRBV6-1 and TRBJ2-7; no firm D call. Germline CDR1 reads MNHNS; CDR2 reads SASEGT. The CDR3 has 13 residues. V dropped 6 bases and J dropped 0 bases, with 9 bases sitting between them. The CDR3 region is CASRVGHSYEQYF. In DNA form, the CDR3 reads TGTGCCAGCAGAGTTGGTCACTCCTACGAGCAGTACTTC.

The chain recombines TRBV11-2 with TRBJ2-7; possible D gene TRBD1, 6 bases. Germline-derived CDR1 and CDR2 are SGHAT and FQNNGV. This CDR3 has 14 amino acids. V gave up 1 base and J gave up 9 bases, with 16 bases separating them. For the CDR3, the DNA is TGTGCCAGCAGCTTAGTCGGCAGGGGCGCCGGGCAGTACTTC. Translating it yields CASSLVGRGAGQYF. Looking up the rest from reference TRBV11-2 and TRBJ2-7 gives the full variable domain: EAGVAQSPRYKIIEKRQSVAFWCNPISGHATLYWYQQILGQGPKLLIQFQNNGVVDDSQLPKDRFSAERLKGVDSTLKIQPAKLEDSAVYLCASSLVGRGAGQYFGPGTRLTVT.

The chain recombines TRBV5-8 with TRBJ2-7; maybe TRBD2 (6 bases). Germline CDR1 is SGHTS and CDR2 is YDEGEE. The CDR3 totals 14 residues. V shed 2 bases and J shed 0 bases, with 9 bases lying between them. CDR3 nucleotides: TGTGCCAGCAGCTTCTCGCGGGACTCCTACGAGCAGTACTTC. Its protein is CASSFSRDSYEQYF. The variable domain in full, with the rest retrieved from reference TRBV5-8 and TRBJ2-7, is EAGVTQSPTHLIKTRGQQATLRCSPISGHTSVYWYQQALGLGLQFLLWYDEGEERNRGNFPPRFSGRQFPNYSSELNVNALELEDSALYLCASSFSRDSYEQYFGPGTRLTVT.

The chain couples TRBV27 to TRBJ2-1; 8 positions match TRBD2. Per the germline V gene, CDR1 is MNHEY and CDR2 is SMNVEV (reference sequence). This CDR3 has 14 amino acids. The ends lost 6 bases at V and 5 bases at J; junction bases unmatched: 6. The CDR3 here is CASSPTSADNEQFF. CDR3 sequence (DNA): TGTGCCAGCAGCCCGACTAGCGCCGACAATGAGCAGTTCTTC.

In nucleotides, the CDR3 is TGTGCCAGCGAACCACTAGCGGGGTACAATGAGCAGTTCTTC. Translation gives CASEPLAGYNEQFF. This sequence joins TRBV7-8 and TRBJ2-1; 10 nucleotides agree with TRBD2. V gave up 8 bases and J gave up 4 bases; unmatched junction bases: 5. The CDR3 runs 14 residues. Germline CDR1 is SGHVS and CDR2 is FQNEAQ.

The rearrangement links TRBV7-9 to TRBJ2-5, with D possibly being TRBD1 or TRBD2 (5 bases each). Per the germline V gene, CDR1 is SEHNR and CDR2 is FQNEAQ (reference sequence). The CDR3 covers 14 residues. Trimming pared 8 bases from V and 1 base from J, leaving 14 bases between. The CDR3 spells CASWGGRTQETQYF. The CDR3 coding sequence is TGTGCCAGCTGGGGCGGGCGGACCCAAGAGACCCAGTACTTC.

V gene TRBV4-1 combines with J gene TRBJ1-1; D gene unclear. CDR1 MGHRA and CDR2 YSYEKL come from the germline V gene. The CDR3 consists of 15 residues. The V end was cut by 1 base, the J end by 0 bases, with 9 bases between. The CDR3 loop reads CASSQVPEMNTEAFF. The CDR3 DNA reads as TGCGCCAGCAGCCAAGTTCCGGAGATGAACACTGAAGCTTTCTTT.

V gene TRBV5-5 combines with J gene TRBJ2-7, with 9 bases matching TRBD2. The CDR3 spans 15 residues. J was trimmed by 2 bases and V by 0 bases; bases with no gene match: 3. Looked up from germline, CDR1 is SGHKS and CDR2 is YYEKEE (reference sequence). CDR3 region: CASSLGSGRTYEQYF. CDR3 bases: TGTGCCAGCAGCTTGGGTAGCGGGAGAACCTACGAGCAGTACTTC.

This chain uses TRBV6-4 with TRBJ2-7; maybe TRBD2 (5 bases). V shed 0 bases and J shed 2 bases, with 11 bases lying between them. CDR3 length equals 15 residues. Germline assignment: CDR1 MRHNA and CDR2 SNTAGT. CDR3 nucleotides: TGTGCCAGCAGTGACTCACCTCGGGGTACCTACGAGCAGTACTTC. Amino acids: CASSDSPRGTYEQYF.

J is TRBJ1-5 and V is TRBV28, with 7 bases aligning to TRBD1. J lost 0 bases, V lost 6 bases, and 17 bases had no gene match. The length of the CDR3 is 19 residues. Germline V gives CDR1 MDHEN, CDR2 SYDVKM. CDR3 region: CASSPLPAGTVYSNQPQHF. The CDR3 DNA reads TGTGCCAGCAGCCCTCTACCCGCCGGGACAGTCTATAGCAATCAGCCCCAGCATTTT.

The chain couples TRBV28 to TRBJ1-2, with 8 bases fitting TRBD1. The germline V gene has CDR1 MDHEN and CDR2 SYDVKM. V was pared by 3 bases and J by 6 bases, with 0 bases of the junction left unmatched. The CDR3 covers 12 residues. In DNA form, the CDR3 reads TGTGCCAGCAGTTTGGACAGGGATGGCTACACCTTC. This gives the protein CASSLDRDGYTF.

The J gene is TRBJ2-3, the V gene TRBV11-2, with 9 bases that match TRBD2. CDR1 SGHAT and CDR2 FQNNGV come from the germline V gene. After removal of 5 bases from V and 4 bases from J, the junction contained 7 bases not matched to a gene. The CDR3 is made up of 15 amino acids. This CDR3 is CASSPGLALADTQYF. Here the CDR3 DNA reads TGTGCCAGCAGCCCCGGACTAGCGCTCGCAGATACGCAGTATTTT.

The genes are TRBV10-3 and TRBJ2-7; 7 positions agree with TRBD1. After removal of 2 bases from V and 3 bases from J, the junction contained 1 base not matched to a gene. The germline V gene has CDR1 ENHRY and CDR2 SYGVKD. The CDR3 totals 13 residues. The CDR3: CAISERTGYEQYF. The DNA for the CDR3 is TGTGCCATCAGTGAGCGGACAGGCTACGAGCAGTACTTC.

CDR3 DNA sequence: TGTGCCAGCAGCTTAGTCGGGACAGAAGATGAAAAACTGTTTTTT. Translation: CASSLVGTEDEKLFF. V usage is TRBV7-9 and J usage is TRBJ1-4; the match to TRBD1 covers 7 bases. This CDR3 has 15 amino acids. With V trimmed by 1 base and J by 6 bases, 5 bases remained unmatched. Germline V gene data show CDR1 as SEHNR and CDR2 as FQNEAQ (reference sequence).

The V and J genes are TRBV5-5 and TRBJ1-1; D is perhaps TRBD1 (5 bases). The CDR3 sequence is 11 residues long. Germline loops: CDR1 SGHKS, CDR2 YYEKEE (reference sequence). Trimming cost V 6 bases and J 8 bases, with 11 bases left between them. The CDR3 coding sequence is TGTGCCAGCAACGGGGCGTACGAAGCTTTCTTT. Protein product: CASNGAYEAFF.